These 7 T cell receptor beta chains came from one sample sequenced in a study of cytomegalovirus exposure and HLA in healthy donors. Vbeta (60) and Jbeta (13) primers were used in the PCR. TCRdb's table, derived via immunoSEQ multiplex PCR, lists solely in-frame clones and lacks some. The sample records about 160,000 clones, around 67% being singletons. The source material was PBMCs. These receptors were obtained from a woman between 18 and 29 years old in good health and CMV-seropositive.

V gene TRBV9 combines with J gene TRBJ2-5; D perhaps matches TRBD2 (6 bases). The CDR3 covers 17 residues. Germline CDR1 and CDR2: SGDLS and YYNGEE. V lost 0 bases, J lost 5 bases, and 20 bases lay in between. The CDR3 spells CASSVGGSGTPLETQYF. Here the CDR3 DNA reads TGTGCCAGCAGCGTAGGGGGCTCCGGGACTCCTCTGGAGACCCAGTACTTC.

The table lists this clone with a few counts. The chain couples TRBV7-9 to TRBJ2-3; 9 bases map to TRBD2. Trimming took 6 bases from V and 1 from J; bases not matched to a gene: 17. This CDR3 spans 19 amino acids. Germline V CDR1 and CDR2: SEHNR, FQNEAQ (reference sequence). CDR3 loop: CASSRRGNSGGRGTDTQYF. CDR3 coding DNA: TGTGCCAGCAGTCGAAGGGGGAATAGCGGGGGCCGAGGCACAGATACGCAGTATTTT.

This chain links TRBV28 with TRBJ2-1; D uncertain. CDR1 MDHEN and CDR2 SYDVKM come from the germline V gene. V was pared by 5 bases and J by 10 bases, with 9 bases between. The CDR3 contains 11 residues. Written as DNA, the CDR3 is TGTGCCAGCAGTGCCCGACTGGAGCAGTTCTTC. It translates to CASSARLEQFF.

The chain employs TRBV7-2 and TRBJ2-7; 10 bases are shared with TRBD1. CDR1 is SGHTA and CDR2 is FQGNSA in the germline V gene. V shed 3 bases and J 4 bases; nucleotides not matched to a gene: 9. The CDR3 has 16 amino acids. The CDR3 bases are TGTGCCAGCAGCTTGGAAATGACAGGGGGCAGATACGAGCAGTACTTC. Its translation: CASSLEMTGGRYEQYF.

A single count supports this clone. The chain uses TRBV19 and TRBJ1-5, with 10 positions matching TRBD1. The length of the CDR3 is 14 residues. Unmatched junction bases numbered 4, after V lost 2 bases and J lost 9 bases. The germline V gene has CDR1 LNHDA and CDR2 SQIVND (reference sequence). CDR3 amino acids: CASSIPGQGLPQHF. DNA of the CDR3: TGTGCCAGTAGTATACCGGGACAGGGGTTGCCCCAGCATTTT.

This clone was counted only a few times. The genes are TRBV28 and TRBJ2-3; D possibly corresponds to TRBD2 (7 bases). In germline, CDR1 is MDHEN, CDR2 SYDVKM. The germline V and J ends were trimmed by 3 bases and 4 bases, with 11 bases remaining between them. The CDR3 has 14 residues. Here the CDR3 DNA reads TGTGCCAGCAGTTTGGGGGGGCGCGCAGATACGCAGTATTTT. Protein product: CASSLGGRADTQYF.

This clone was seen once. The gene calls are TRBV27 and TRBJ2-3; D call uncertain. Germline CDR1 MNHEY, CDR2 SMNVEV (reference sequence). This CDR3 has 14 amino acids. V lost 3 bases, J lost 0 bases, and 7 bases lay in between. In DNA, the CDR3 is TGTGCCAGCAGTTTGAGCGTTAGCACAGATACGCAGTATTTT. Translated: CASSLSVSTDTQYF.